This T cell receptor (beta chain) was captured in a study of blood T cell repertoires in COVID-19. Whole-study context: Collection of acute and convalescent COVID-19 samples took place in the United States, Italy and Spain.

The CDR3 sequence is 16 residues long. Germline assignment: CDR1 MNHEY and CDR2 SVGAGI. V was trimmed by 0 bases and J by 0 bases, leaving 12 bases between them. The repertoire was sequenced with immunoSEQ multiplex PCR; TCRdb's copy has only in-frame clones and lacks some. The top ten clones hold roughly 10% of a sample with 100,000 to 150,000 clones, about 80% of them seen once. This clonotype originated in a man aged 60 to 69 with acute or convalescent COVID-19. The sequenced sample was peripheral blood. This rearrangement joins TRBV6-5 to TRBJ2-7; the D gene is possibly TRBD2 (5 bases). The DNA of the CDR3 is TGTGCCAGCAGTTACTCTCGGAGGAACACCTCCTACGAGCAGTACTTC. Its protein product is CASSYSRRNTSYEQYF.